This TCR beta chain was captured by sequencing in a study of T cell responses to AZD1222 COVID-19 vaccine. Comments on this clone: The antigen is undetermined.

Germline CDR1 and CDR2: SGHTA and FQGTGA. CDR3 length: 16 amino acids. Trimming shortened V by 4 bases and J by 3 bases, and 17 bases separated the two germline ends. Sequencing was performed with immunoSEQ multiplex PCR; in TCRdb, only in-frame clones are kept and a portion is missing. Of around 180,000 clones listed, 90% to 95% are singletons. Study outcomes and limitations: Clonal diversity may have been underestimated, and the donors were mostly white British, with more females than males. The study sampled repertoires only after the peak T cell response.

This receptor was taken from an adult in good health. This specimen was peripheral blood, taken on day 0 of AZD1222 vaccination. The genes are TRBV7-3 and TRBJ2-3; TRBD1 might be the D (7 bases). CDR3 protein: CASSSPAGGTTDTQYF. CDR3 bases: TGTGCCAGCAGCTCTCCGGCAGGGGGGACGACAGATACGCAGTATTTT. Together with reference TRBV7-3 and TRBJ2-3, the CDR3 gives the full variable domain: GAGVSQTPSNKVTEKGKYVELRCDPISGHTALYWYRQSLGQGPEFLIYFQGTGAADDSGLPNDRFFAVRPEGSVSTLKIQRTERGDSAVYLCASSSPAGGTTDTQYFGPGTRLTVL.